These T cell receptor beta chains were read from a single sample in a study of shared T cell receptors in the human thymus. Clones were read by immunoSEQ multiplex PCR, and TCRdb kept only the in-frame ones, dropping some. This table has about 380,000 clones, 85% to 95% appearing once. The sample comprised thymocytes. All receptors come from a human donor. The CDR3 runs from the conserved cysteine through the conserved F or W.

j_call v_call cdr3_aa
TRBJ2-1 TRBV19 CASAGSGRLGYEQFF
TRBJ2-5 TRBV6-5 CASSYAVRETQYF
TRBJ2-1 TRBV19 CASKEGASGTYNEQFF
TRBJ2-5 TRBV29-1 CSALGQGVGTQYF
TRBJ1-1 TRBV9 CASSLRAEAGGTLMNTEAFF
TRBJ2-7 TRBV28 CASSLLAPSGQGGYEQYF
TRBJ2-7 TRBV7-9 CASGRAGGGDEQYF
TRBJ1-2 TRBV6-4 CASSDSGQGSYGYTF
TRBJ2-2 TRBV5-1 CASSFASGGFANTGELFF
TRBJ1-4 TRBV7-7 CASSLAPGFEEKLFF
TRBJ2-5 TRBV2 CASFAGGRGRTQYF